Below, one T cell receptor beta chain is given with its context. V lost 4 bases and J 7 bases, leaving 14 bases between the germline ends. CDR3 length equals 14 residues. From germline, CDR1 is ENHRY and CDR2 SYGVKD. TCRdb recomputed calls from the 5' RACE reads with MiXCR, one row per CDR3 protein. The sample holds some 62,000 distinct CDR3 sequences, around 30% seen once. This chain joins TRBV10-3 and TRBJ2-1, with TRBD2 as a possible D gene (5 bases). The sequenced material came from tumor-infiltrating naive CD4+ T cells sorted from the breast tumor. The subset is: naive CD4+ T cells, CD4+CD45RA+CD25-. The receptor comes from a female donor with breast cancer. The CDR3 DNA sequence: TGTGCCATCAGTGGGGCCGTTTCGGGGAATGAGCAGTTCTTC. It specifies CAISGAVSGNEQFF.